Listed here are 24 T cell receptor beta chains from one sample, sequenced in a study of blood T cell repertoires in COVID-19. Generated by immunoSEQ multiplex PCR, the TCRdb table keeps only in-frame clones and is missing some. Here the sample spans 230,000 or so clones, around 80% being singletons. Sequencing used peripheral blood. Receptor source: a man aged 35 to 55 with active or convalescent COVID-19.

This chain links TRBV12-1 with TRBJ2-5; TRBD2, as called in the table, went unchecked against the DNA. TRBV12-1 is deemed a pseudogene. This CDR3 is 13 amino acids long. Written as DNA, the CDR3 is TGTGCCAGCAGCCCGCGAGCGGGGGAGACCCAGTACTTC. Translating it yields CASSPRAGETQYF.

V and J are TRBV25-1 and TRBJ1-2; 8 bases fit TRBD1. Germline CDR1 and CDR2: MGHDK and SYGVNS. The V gene end was trimmed by 6 bases and the J gene end by 8 bases; junction bases not matched to a gene: 8. The CDR3 loop spans 13 amino acids. CDR3 region: CASSPQGALGYTF. CDR3 DNA sequence: TGTGCCAGCAGCCCTCAGGGGGCGCTGGGCTACACCTTC.

This clone was found a few times. This chain connects TRBV13 to TRBJ1-6, with D possibly TRBD1 on 5 matching bases. This CDR3 is built from 14 residues. Trimming stripped 0 bases from V and 6 bases from J, with 6 bases between. Germline V gives CDR1 PRHDT, CDR2 FYEKMQ (reference sequence). CDR3 bases: TGTGCCAGCAGCTTAGGACAGGTTAATTCACCCCTCCACTTT. Protein product: CASSLGQVNSPLHF.

This chain joins TRBV5-6 and TRBJ1-5; TRBD1 agrees at 9 bases. This CDR3 contains 15 residues. V lost 2 bases, J lost 6 bases, and 6 bases stayed unmatched. Germline CDR1 reads SGHDT; CDR2 reads YYEEEE. CDR3 sequence (DNA): TGTGCCAGCAGCTTCCGGGACAGGGACACTCAGCCCCAGCATTTT. Translating gives CASSFRDRDTQPQHF.

In its sample, this clone was seen once. The chain combines TRBV7-2 with TRBJ2-7; D might be TRBD1 (5 bases). CDR1 SGHTA and CDR2 FQGNSA come from the germline V gene. The ends were cut back, 2 bases at V and 4 bases at J, with 15 bases in the middle. This CDR3 comprises 15 residues. CDR3 nucleotides: TGTGCCAGCAGCTTATACACAGGTAGTTCGTACGAGCAGTACTTC. Amino acids: CASSLYTGSSYEQYF.

The chain carries TRBV7-2 and TRBJ1-1, with 7 bases identical to TRBD1. The CDR3 is made up of 14 amino acids. V dropped 10 bases and J dropped 7; count of bases not matched to a gene: 15. Germline loops: CDR1 SGHTA, CDR2 FQGNSA. CDR3 residues: CATNVGRGNVEAFF. CDR3 DNA: TGTGCCACCAATGTCGGCAGGGGGAACGTTGAAGCTTTCTTT.

V is TRBV30 and J is TRBJ1-4, with a tentative D call TRBD1 (5 bases). The CDR3 covers 15 residues. V gave up 3 bases and J gave up 8 bases, with 19 bases separating them. Germline CDR1 GTSNPN, CDR2 SVGIG (reference sequence). The CDR3 DNA reads TGTGCCTGGAGACATAACTCGGGACTCGGGGAAAAACTGTTTTTT. The encoded protein is CAWRHNSGLGEKLFF.

V and J are TRBV4-2 and TRBJ2-1; D remains ambiguous. V was trimmed by 6 bases and J by 0 bases, leaving 15 bases between them. The CDR3 extends over 16 amino acids. From germline, CDR1 is LGHNA and CDR2 YNFKEQ. The CDR3 region is CASSRVLGSSYNEQFF. DNA of the CDR3: TGTGCCAGCAGTCGCGTTCTAGGATCCTCCTACAATGAGCAGTTCTTC.

V is TRBV19 and J is TRBJ2-1; D is perhaps TRBD1 (5 bases). CDR3 size: 16 residues. CDR1 and CDR2 from the germline V gene are LNHDA and SQIVND (reference sequence). V was clipped by 5 bases and J by 0 bases, with 14 bases between them. CDR3 in DNA: TGTGCCAGTAGTGACCTGGGGCAATCCTCCTACAATGAGCAGTTCTTC. Encoded protein: CASSDLGQSSYNEQFF.

The chain has TRBV3-1 (or the pseudogene TRBV3-2) and TRBJ1-2; TRBD1 might be the D (5 bases). The CDR3 has 16 residues. CDR1 and CDR2 (germline): LGHDT, YNNKEL (reference sequence). The ends were cut back, 1 base at V and 7 bases at J, with 19 bases in the middle. The CDR3 DNA sequence: TGTGCCAGCAGCCAAGGGAATAGACAGAGTTTGGGTGGCTACACCTTC. Translating gives CASSQGNRQSLGGYTF.

This sequence joins TRBV24-1 and TRBJ2-1; D unresolved. From germline, CDR1 is KGHDR and CDR2 SFDVKD. V was pared by 9 bases and J by 3 bases, with 14 bases between. The CDR3 totals 14 residues. Here the CDR3 reads CATPSDKLYNEQFF. CDR3 coding DNA: TGTGCCACCCCTTCCGACAAACTCTACAATGAGCAGTTCTTC.

Note on this clone: A junction boundary mismatches the germline segment, possibly from a read error. The chain joins TRBV2 to TRBJ2-7; 7 nucleotides line up with TRBD1. The CDR3 has 13 amino acids. Germline lookup yields CDR1 SNHLY and CDR2 FYNNEI. The CDR3 sequence is CAGSGQAPYEQYF. The CDR3 DNA follows: TGTGCCGGCAGCGGACAGGCGCCCTACGAGCAGTACTTC. The whole variable domain, remainder taken from reference TRBV2 and TRBJ2-7, is EPEVTQTPSHQVTQMGQEVILRCVPISNHLYFYWYRQILGQKVEFLVSFYNNEISEKSEIFDDQFSVERPDGSNFTLKIRSTKLEDSAMYFCAGSGQAPYEQYFGPGTRLTVT.

The rearrangement joins TRBV2 to TRBJ2-7, with D perhaps TRBD1 (6 bases). V was trimmed by 6 bases and J by 1 base, leaving 10 bases between them. This CDR3 comprises 13 residues. Germline V gene lookup returns CDR1 SNHLY and CDR2 FYNNEI. The CDR3 region has the DNA TGTGCCAGCAGCGGGACACCTTCCTACGAGCAGTACTTC. It codes for CASSGTPSYEQYF.

V gene TRBV5-1 combines with J gene TRBJ2-7; 9 positions match TRBD1. The CDR3 spans 15 residues. V lost 2 bases to trimming and J lost 4 bases; unmatched junction nucleotides: 7. Germline assignment: CDR1 SGHRS and CDR2 YFSETQ. The CDR3 spells CASSFGGTGIYEQYF. CDR3 sequence (DNA): TGCGCCAGCAGCTTCGGGGGGACAGGGATTTACGAGCAGTACTTC.

The CDR3: CASSQPPTPGAMNTEAFF. In nucleotides, the CDR3 is TGCGCCAGCAGCCAACCACCCACGCCAGGGGCGATGAACACTGAAGCTTTCTTT. The genes are TRBV4-1 and TRBJ1-1, with D possibly matching TRBD1 (6 bases). Trimming pared 2 bases from V and 0 bases from J, leaving 19 bases between. This CDR3 comprises 18 residues. Germline V lookup: CDR1 MGHRA, CDR2 YSYEKL.

CDR3 DNA: TGTGCCAGCACTTCGGGGGGAAACACCATATATTTT. Translating gives CASTSGGNTIYF. The V call is TRBV12-3 or TRBV12-4, the J call TRBJ1-3; D gene ambiguous. The ends were cut back, 7 bases at V and 4 bases at J, with 8 bases in the middle. The CDR3 runs 12 residues.

The V gene is TRBV10-3, the J gene TRBJ2-5, with a weak D call TRBD2 (6 bases). The V end was cut by 0 bases, the J end by 5 bases, with 16 bases between. Germline V gives CDR1 ENHRY, CDR2 SYGVKD. CDR3 size: 16 residues. CDR3 nucleotide sequence: TGTGCCATCAGTGAGTCGACTCTGCGGGGAGAGGAGACCCAGTACTTC. Translated: CAISESTLRGEETQYF.

V is TRBV15 and J is TRBJ1-4; D might be TRBD1 (5 bases). CDR1 is LNHNV and CDR2 is YYDKDF in the germline V gene (reference sequence). This CDR3 is 15 amino acids long. V lost 3 bases, J lost 5 bases, and 13 bases lay in between. The CDR3 here is CATSRPTDVNEKLFF. The CDR3, as DNA: TGTGCCACCAGCAGGCCGACAGATGTAAATGAAAAACTGTTTTTT.

V and J are TRBV27 and TRBJ2-7; weak D call: TRBD2 (5 bases). There are 16 residues in the CDR3. Germline V gives CDR1 MNHEY, CDR2 SMNVEV (reference sequence). The germline V and J ends were trimmed by 0 bases and 2 bases, with 14 bases remaining between them. The CDR3 nucleotides read TGTGCCAGCAGTTTATCTTTCGGGATGACGACCTACGAGCAGTACTTC. This codes for CASSLSFGMTTYEQYF.

CDR3 bases: TGTGCCACCAGTGAGGGGCCCAAAAACATTCAGTACTTC. As protein: CATSEGPKNIQYF. The gene calls are TRBV24-1 and TRBJ2-4, with D possibly being TRBD1 (5 bases). The CDR3 has 13 residues. The germline gives CDR1 KGHDR, CDR2 SFDVKD. Trimming took off 4 bases at V and 2 bases at J, with 5 bases between the two ends.

CDR3 amino acids: CASSIFGLGSYNEQFF. The CDR3 DNA sequence: TGTGCCAGTAGTATTTTCGGACTAGGCTCCTACAATGAGCAGTTCTTC. This chain links TRBV19 with TRBJ2-1, with TRBD2 identical over 7 bases. The CDR3 is made up of 16 amino acids. V shed 3 bases, J shed 0 bases, and the junction held 5 bases outside the gene matches. Germline CDR1 and CDR2: LNHDA and SQIVND (reference sequence). The entire variable domain, with the rest obtained from reference TRBV19 and TRBJ2-1, is as follows: DGGITQSPKYLFRKEGQNVTLSCEQNLNHDAMYWYRQDPGQGLRLIYYSQIVNDFQKGDIAEGYSVSREKKESFPLTVTSAQKNPTAFYLCASSIFGLGSYNEQFFGPGTRLTVL.

The chain is built from TRBV11-2 and TRBJ2-7; 7 nucleotides align to TRBD2. With V trimmed by 1 base and J by 2 bases, 5 bases remained unmatched. CDR3 size: 15 residues. Germline V lookup: CDR1 SGHAT, CDR2 FQNNGV. This CDR3 reads CASSLVSGPAYEQYF. The CDR3 nucleotides read TGTGCCAGCAGCTTAGTTAGCGGGCCTGCCTACGAGCAGTACTTC. The full variable domain, with the rest looked up from reference TRBV11-2 and TRBJ2-7, is EAGVAQSPRYKIIEKRQSVAFWCNPISGHATLYWYQQILGQGPKLLIQFQNNGVVDDSQLPKDRFSAERLKGVDSTLKIQPAKLEDSAVYLCASSLVSGPAYEQYFGPGTRLTVT.

This clone has a count of ten or more. The genes are TRBV9 and TRBJ1-2, with D uncertain. V lost 5 bases and J 2 bases, leaving 10 bases between the germline ends. Germline loops: CDR1 SGDLS, CDR2 YYNGEE. The CDR3 is made up of 13 amino acids. Here the CDR3 reads CASSDQQNYGYTF. The CDR3 nucleotides are TGTGCCAGCAGTGATCAACAGAACTATGGCTACACCTTC.

The CDR3 reads CARGHRYDYGYTF. The CDR3, as DNA: TGTGCCAGGGGACACCGATACGACTATGGCTACACCTTC. The chain links TRBV27 to TRBJ1-2, with D perhaps matching TRBD1 (6 bases). Trimming left V 9 bases short and J 3 bases short, with 14 bases between. CDR3 length: 13 residues. The germline V gene encodes CDR1 MNHEY and CDR2 SMNVEV (reference sequence).